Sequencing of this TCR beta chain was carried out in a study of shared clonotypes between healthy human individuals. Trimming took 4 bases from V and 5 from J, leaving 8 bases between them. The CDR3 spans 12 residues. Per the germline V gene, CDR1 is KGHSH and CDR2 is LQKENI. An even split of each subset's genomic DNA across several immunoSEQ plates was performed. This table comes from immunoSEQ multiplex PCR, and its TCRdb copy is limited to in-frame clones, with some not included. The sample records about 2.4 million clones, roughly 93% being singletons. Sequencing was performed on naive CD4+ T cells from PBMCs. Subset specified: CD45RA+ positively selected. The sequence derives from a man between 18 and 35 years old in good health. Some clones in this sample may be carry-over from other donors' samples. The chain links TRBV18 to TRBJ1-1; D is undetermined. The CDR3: CASSLKGTEAFF. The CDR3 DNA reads TGTGCCAGCTCACTAAAGGGTACTGAAGCTTTCTTT.